Listed here are 19 T cell receptor beta chains from one sample, sequenced in a study of cytomegalovirus exposure and HLA in healthy donors. Both 60 Vbeta primers and 13 Jbeta primers went into the PCR. The protocol was immunoSEQ multiplex PCR, while the TCRdb copy is restricted to in-frame clones and leaves out a portion. The sample yields more than 140,000 clones, over 60% seen once. Material: PBMCs. These receptors came from a woman aged 25 to 45 in good health and CMV-seropositive.

In its sample, this clone was seen a few times. CDR3 nucleotides: TGTGCCAGCAGCCCGCAGGGGGCGGGTTTGAACACTGAAGCTTTCTTT. Protein product: CASSPQGAGLNTEAFF. This chain connects TRBV7-9 to TRBJ1-1; the match to TRBD1 covers 8 bases. V gave up 5 bases and J gave up 0 bases; unmatched junction bases: 8. The CDR3 is 16 residues long. Germline CDR1 reads SEHNR; CDR2 reads FQNEAQ (reference sequence).

V and J are TRBV7-6 and TRBJ1-1; unclear D gene. Germline V gives CDR1 SGHVS, CDR2 FNYEAQ. The germline V and J ends were trimmed by 0 bases and 1 base, with 6 bases remaining between them. The length of the CDR3 is 14 residues. CDR3 sequence (DNA): TGTGCCAGCAGCTTAGCGGCCAGGAACACTGAAGCTTTCTTT. This translates into CASSLAARNTEAFF.

This chain connects TRBV5-8 to TRBJ1-4, with a tentative D call TRBD1 (5 bases). The V gene lost 0 bases and the J gene lost 6 bases, with 12 bases spanning the gap. This CDR3 is built from 15 residues. CDR1 and CDR2 from the germline V gene are SGHTS and YDEGEE. CDR3 in amino acids: CASSLGQGGYEKLFF. The CDR3 nucleotides read TGTGCCAGCAGCTTGGGGCAGGGCGGATATGAAAAACTGTTTTTT.

The chain combines TRBV4-1 with TRBJ2-3; the match to TRBD2 covers 8 bases. The germline V gene encodes CDR1 MGHRA and CDR2 YSYEKL. Trimming at V came to 5 bases and at J to 4 bases, leaving 14 bases not matched to a gene. CDR3 size: 17 residues. DNA of the CDR3: TGCGCCAGCAGCTACACCACGGAGCGGGAGTATCCAGATACGCAGTATTTT. This translates into CASSYTTEREYPDTQYF.

This clone was counted only a few times. The V call is TRBV4-1, the J call TRBJ2-3; D is undetermined. Germline V lookup: CDR1 MGHRA, CDR2 YSYEKL. The CDR3 consists of 16 residues. V lost 1 base and J 0 bases, leaving 11 bases between the germline ends. The CDR3 DNA follows: TGCGCCAGCAGCCAAGTGAATCTAGTGAGCACAGATACGCAGTATTTT. Its protein product is CASSQVNLVSTDTQYF.

CDR3 amino acids: CASSLWGGSVNTGELFF. The CDR3 region has the DNA TGTGCCAGCAGTTTATGGGGAGGGTCGGTGAACACCGGGGAGCTGTTTTTT. V and J are TRBV27 and TRBJ2-2; TRBD2 agrees at 7 bases. The junction had 6 bases not matched to a gene; V was cut back by 1 base and J by 1 base. The CDR3 sequence is 17 residues long. Germline V CDR1 and CDR2: MNHEY, SMNVEV (reference sequence).

This chain connects TRBV28 to TRBJ2-2; 12 bases are shared with TRBD2. The CDR3 covers 19 residues. The germline V gene has CDR1 MDHEN and CDR2 SYDVKM. Losses at the gene ends were 1 base for V and 5 bases for J; bases not matched to a gene: 11. The CDR3: CASSLSGLAGGRRTGELFF. The CDR3, as DNA: TGTGCCAGCAGTTTATCCGGGCTAGCGGGGGGGCGCCGGACCGGGGAGCTGTTTTTT.

The sample holds a few counts of this clone. The J gene is TRBJ1-4, the V gene TRBV6-1; a weak D match, TRBD1 (6 bases). The germline V gene encodes CDR1 MNHNS and CDR2 SASEGT. Trimming stripped 4 bases from V and 0 bases from J, with 9 bases between. The CDR3 extends over 15 amino acids. CDR3 nucleotides: TGTGCCAGCAGTGGACAGGCGTCAACTAATGAAAAACTGTTTTTT. It yields the protein CASSGQASTNEKLFF.

The CDR3 bases are TGTGCCAGTAGGGGAACCGGGGAGCTGTTTTTT. Translation: CASRGTGELFF. The chain carries TRBV21-1 and TRBJ2-2; the DNA was not compared with TRBD1, the D call given in the table. TRBV21-1 is a pseudogene locus. This CDR3 has 11 amino acids.

This clone was counted a few times. V and J are TRBV19 and TRBJ1-3; D is possibly TRBD1 (6 bases). V was trimmed by 8 bases and J by 0 bases, leaving 14 bases between them. The germline CDR1 and CDR2 sequences are LNHDA and SQIVND (reference sequence). The CDR3 consists of 15 residues. CDR3 in amino acids: CASLDGQNSGNTIYF. As DNA, the CDR3 is TGTGCCAGTCTGGACGGACAGAACTCTGGAAACACCATATATTTT.

J is TRBJ1-1 and V is TRBV7-2; D unresolved. Germline CDR1 and CDR2: SGHTA and FQGNSA. V lost 7 bases and J lost 9, with 6 bases in between. The CDR3 is 9 amino acids. CDR3 coding DNA: TGTGCCAGCATCCTACAAGCTTTCTTT. Protein product: CASILQAFF.

This clone was seen a few times. This chain joins TRBV30 and TRBJ2-7; D ambiguous. V lost 3 bases to trimming and J lost 3 bases, with 6 bases between them. There are 11 residues in the CDR3. Germline V gene data show CDR1 as GTSNPN and CDR2 as SVGIG (reference sequence). Here the CDR3 reads CAWRLNYEQYF. CDR3 bases: TGTGCCTGGAGGTTAAACTACGAGCAGTACTTC.

The J gene is TRBJ2-3, the V gene TRBV19; 9 bases align to TRBD2. The CDR3 is 17 amino acids. The V segment lost 9 bases and the J segment 2 bases; nucleotides outside the gene matches: 15. The germline CDR1 and CDR2 sequences are LNHDA and SQIVND (reference sequence). CDR3 amino acids: CASRRGGGASSTDTQYF. CDR3 DNA sequence: TGTGCCAGCAGAAGAGGCGGGGGGGCTTCCTCCACAGATACGCAGTATTTT.

The gene calls are TRBV10-3 and TRBJ1-1; D unclear. Germline CDR1 reads ENHRY; CDR2 reads SYGVKD. Trimming pared 6 bases from V and 5 bases from J, leaving 16 bases between. The length of the CDR3 is 14 residues. CDR3 loop: CAIRPGLSGTEAFF. In DNA, the CDR3 is TGTGCCATCAGACCGGGTCTAAGCGGGACTGAAGCTTTCTTT.

V is TRBV5-1 and J is TRBJ1-1; a possible D gene is TRBD1 (6 bases). V was clipped by 3 bases and J by 3 bases, with 12 bases between them. This CDR3 has 14 amino acids. Germline assignment: CDR1 SGHRS and CDR2 YFSETQ. CDR3 sequence: CASSSWTADTEAFF. DNA for the CDR3: TGCGCCAGCAGCTCCTGGACAGCCGACACTGAAGCTTTCTTT.

CDR3 in DNA: TGTGCCAGCAGTTTTAACTACCCAGGGACAGGAGGAGGTCAGCCCCAGCATTTT. It is translated as CASSFNYPGTGGGQPQHF. This chain joins TRBV27 and TRBJ1-5, with TRBD1 matching 8 bases. V dropped 3 bases and J dropped 6; count of bases not matched to a gene: 16. The CDR3 runs 18 residues. Germline V gives CDR1 MNHEY, CDR2 SMNVEV (reference sequence).

The chain uses TRBV25-1 and TRBJ2-5; 7 bases fit TRBD1. The end of the DNA aligns better with TRBJ2-7, so the J call may be wrong. The CDR3 has 13 residues. Germline assignment: CDR1 MGHDK and CDR2 SYGVNS. CDR3 sequence: CASLGQASYEQYF. CDR3 sequence (DNA): TGTGCCAGCCTTGGACAGGCTTCCTACGAGCAGTACTTC.

The chain carries TRBV13 and TRBJ2-5; possibly TRBD2 for D (6 bases). CDR1 PRHDT and CDR2 FYEKMQ come from the germline V gene (reference sequence). With 0 bases removed from V and 7 bases from J, the gap between germline ends came to 12 bases. This CDR3 region has 14 residues. CDR3 sequence (DNA): TGTGCCAGCAGCTTAGGGGAGGGTTTGGGGACCCAGTACTTC. Translating it yields CASSLGEGLGTQYF.

The chain carries TRBV5-4 and TRBJ1-5; D gene unclear. This CDR3 region has 13 residues. Germline CDR1 reads SGHNT; CDR2 reads YYREEE (reference sequence). V dropped 0 bases and J dropped 5 bases, with 6 bases sitting between them. CDR3 nucleotides: TGTGCCAGCAGCTTGGACCGGTATCAGCCCCAGCATTTT. This sequence encodes CASSLDRYQPQHF.